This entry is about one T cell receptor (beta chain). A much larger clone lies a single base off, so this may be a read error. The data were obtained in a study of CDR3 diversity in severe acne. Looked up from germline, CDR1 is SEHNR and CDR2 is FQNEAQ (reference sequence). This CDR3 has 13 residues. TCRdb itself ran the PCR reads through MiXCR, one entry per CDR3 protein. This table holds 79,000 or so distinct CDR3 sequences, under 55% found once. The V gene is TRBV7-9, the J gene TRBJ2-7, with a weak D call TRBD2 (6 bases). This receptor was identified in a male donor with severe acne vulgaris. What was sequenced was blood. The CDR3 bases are TGTGCCTGCAGCTCCAAATGGGACTCCGAGCAGTACTTC. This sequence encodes CACSSKWDSEQYF. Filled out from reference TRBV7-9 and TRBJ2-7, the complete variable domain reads DTGVSQNPRHKITKRGQNVTFRCDPISEHNRLYWYRQTLGQGPEFLTYFQNEAQLEKSRLLSDRFSAERPKGSFSTLEIQRTEQGDSAMYLCACSSKWDSEQYFGPGTRLTVT.